These 21 T cell receptor beta chains originate from one sample sequenced in a study of early T cells in non-severe SARS-CoV-2 infection. TCRdb reanalysed the 5' RACE reads using MiXCR and keeps one entry per CDR3 protein. Here the sample spans some 54,000 distinct CDR3 sequences, roughly 11% being singletons. The sample was whole blood. These receptors were taken from an adult who was a healthcare worker with PCR-confirmed SARS-CoV-2 infection or an uninfected control (not recorded which).

The rearrangement uses TRBV29-1 and TRBJ1-1; a weak D match, TRBD1 (5 bases). The CDR3 runs 11 residues. Germline assignment: CDR1 SQVTM and CDR2 ANQGSEA. The V gene lost 4 bases and the J gene lost 4 bases, with 7 bases spanning the gap. CDR3 in amino acids: CSVGGGTEAFF. CDR3 nucleotide sequence: TGCAGCGTTGGGGGGGGCACTGAAGCTTTCTTT.

There are many counts of this clonotype. In DNA, the CDR3 is TGTGCCAGCAGCCCCGGGACTAGCGTGAACGAGCAGTACTTC. As protein: CASSPGTSVNEQYF. The chain links TRBV9 to TRBJ2-7; 10 bases fit TRBD2. V was pared by 4 bases and J by 5 bases, with 6 bases of the junction left unmatched. The CDR3 covers 14 residues. Germline CDR1 SGDLS, CDR2 YYNGEE.

The chain employs TRBV5-5 and TRBJ2-3; D uncertain. V shed 4 bases and J shed 0 bases, with 12 bases lying between them. Germline-derived CDR1 and CDR2 are SGHKS and YYEKEE (reference sequence). The CDR3 sequence is 15 residues long. The DNA of the CDR3 is TGTGCCAGCAGCCGTCGACACTCAAGCACAGATACGCAGTATTTT. This codes for CASSRRHSSTDTQYF.

This clonotype was recorded a few times. J is TRBJ2-1 and V is TRBV7-2; either TRBD1 or TRBD2 may supply D (5 bases each). The CDR3 is made up of 13 amino acids. V was shortened by 3 bases and J by 6 bases, with 9 bases between the two germline ends. The V gene's germline CDR1 is SGHTA and CDR2 FQGNSA. CDR3 DNA sequence: TGTGCCAGCAGCTTCTCGGGACCCAATGAGCAGTTCTTC. The encoded protein is CASSFSGPNEQFF.

This chain joins TRBV29-1 and TRBJ1-3; no clear D gene. Trimming cost V 1 base and J 9 bases, with 10 bases left between them. CDR3 size: 12 residues. Germline values: CDR1 SQVTM, CDR2 ANQGSEA. The chain's CDR3 is CSVEAPGGTIYF. The CDR3 region has the DNA TGCAGCGTTGAAGCGCCGGGCGGCACCATATATTTT.

About this clonotype itself: A read error may account for a junction end that differs from germline. V usage is TRBV10-3 and J usage is TRBJ2-3; possible D gene TRBD1, 6 bases. CDR1 and CDR2 from the germline V gene are ENHRY and SYGVKD. This CDR3 region has 13 residues. CDR3 DNA: TGTGCCATCGGAGGCAGGGACACAGATACGCAGTGTTTT. The encoded protein is CAIGGRDTDTQCF.

This clonotype has at least ten counts. In DNA form, the CDR3 reads TGTGCCAGCAGCCCCCCAGGGGGCGGCAATGAGCAGTTCTTC. It specifies CASSPPGGGNEQFF. The chain employs TRBV7-2 and TRBJ2-1, with 8 bases lining up with TRBD1. V trimming: 5 bases; J trimming: 6 bases; junction bases outside the gene matches: 6. Germline V lookup: CDR1 SGHTA, CDR2 FQGNSA. The CDR3 is 14 amino acids.

This clonotype was seen repeatedly, ten times or more. This chain uses TRBV2 with TRBJ1-1; D is undetermined. The V gene's germline CDR1 is SNHLY and CDR2 FYNNEI. V was cut by 5 bases and J by 0 bases, with 7 bases left in between. CDR3 length: 13 amino acids. The CDR3 is CASSTDVNTEAFF. The CDR3 DNA follows: TGTGCCAGCAGTACGGATGTGAACACTGAAGCTTTCTTT.

This clonotype was recorded at least ten times. The chain joins TRBV7-2 to TRBJ2-1; D might be TRBD1 or TRBD2, each matching 6 bases. Germline CDR1 is SGHTA and CDR2 is FQGNSA. The V and J ends lost 3 bases and 5 bases respectively, with 11 bases between them. The CDR3 contains 14 residues. CDR3 sequence: CASSFKGGNNEQFF. The CDR3 coding sequence is TGTGCCAGCAGCTTTAAGGGGGGTAACAATGAGCAGTTCTTC.

This clonotype was counted at least ten times. V and J are TRBV11-3 and TRBJ2-1, with TRBD2 matching over 10 bases. The ends lost 2 bases at V and 6 bases at J; junction bases unmatched: 4. This CDR3 contains 15 residues. Germline lookup yields CDR1 SGHNT and CDR2 YENEEA. The CDR3 nucleotides read TGTGCCAGCAGCTTAAGGCTAGCGGGGGTCAATGAGCAGTTCTTC. Translated, it gives CASSLRLAGVNEQFF. The full variable domain, completed using reference TRBV11-3 and TRBJ2-1, is EAGVVQSPRYKIIEKKQPVAFWCNPISGHNTLYWYLQNLGQGPELLIRYENEEAVDDSQLPKDRFSAERLKGVDSTLKIQPAELGDSAVYLCASSLRLAGVNEQFFGPGTRLTVL.

This clonotype appeared many times. The rearrangement links TRBV10-3 to TRBJ2-3; D ambiguous. The length of the CDR3 is 15 residues. Germline values: CDR1 ENHRY, CDR2 SYGVKD. V shed 0 bases and J shed 6 bases, with 13 bases lying between them. The DNA for the CDR3 is TGTGCCATCAGTGAGTCGAACCTAGAGGCTGATACGCAGTATTTT. Protein: CAISESNLEADTQYF.

This clonotype showed up just a few times. The gene calls are TRBV27 and TRBJ1-3; D is ambiguous. Germline V lookup: CDR1 MNHEY, CDR2 SMNVEV (reference sequence). This CDR3 comprises 18 residues. V shed 2 bases and J shed 3 bases, with 20 bases lying between them. The CDR3 DNA is TGTGCCAGCAGTTTAAGAAGGGTTCCGGGATACGATGGAAACACCATATATTTT. It translates to CASSLRRVPGYDGNTIYF.

This clonotype showed up many times. V is TRBV4-2 and J is TRBJ2-1; 9 positions match TRBD2. The germline V gene has CDR1 LGHNA and CDR2 YNFKEQ. The CDR3 totals 15 residues. Germline trimming cut 1 base from V and 6 bases from J; bases unmatched to any gene: 4. The CDR3 loop reads CASSQVAGAINEQFF. CDR3 DNA sequence: TGTGCCAGCAGCCAAGTAGCGGGAGCAATCAATGAGCAGTTCTTC.

This clonotype has a count of ten or more. This chain connects TRBV6-2 or TRBV6-3 to TRBJ2-7, with D possibly being TRBD2 (6 bases). The CDR3 length is 15 residues. From germline, CDR1 is MNHEY and CDR2 SVGEGT. V was pared by 6 bases and J by 3 bases, with 18 bases between. The chain's CDR3 is CASSSLRLGSYEQYF. The CDR3 DNA reads as TGTGCCAGCAGCTCACTTCGACTAGGAAGCTACGAGCAGTACTTC.

The chain combines TRBV6-6 with TRBJ1-5, with D perhaps TRBD1 (6 bases). Germline CDR1 reads MNHNY; CDR2 reads SVGAGI (reference sequence). The CDR3 runs 16 residues. V lost 0 bases and J lost 5, with 14 bases in between. CDR3 amino acids: CASSYSKGGPHQPQHF. In DNA form, the CDR3 reads TGTGCCAGCAGTTACTCGAAGGGGGGCCCTCATCAGCCCCAGCATTTT.

This clonotype was recorded many times. This sequence joins TRBV6-2 or TRBV6-3 and TRBJ2-1, with D unclear. This CDR3 comprises 16 residues. Germline CDR1 reads MNHEY; CDR2 reads SVGEGT. Trimming left V 2 bases short and J 0 bases short, with 11 bases between. CDR3 sequence reads: CASSYNSRSSYNEQFF. In DNA form, the CDR3 reads TGTGCCAGCAGTTACAACTCTCGAAGCTCCTACAATGAGCAGTTCTTC.

This clonotype has at least ten counts. This chain joins TRBV3-1 and TRBJ2-1; 10 bases agree with TRBD2. This CDR3 comprises 14 residues. From germline, CDR1 is LGHDT and CDR2 YNNKEL (reference sequence). V shed 7 bases and J 9 bases; nucleotides not matched to a gene: 9. The CDR3 is CASMKSGRAFEQFF. The DNA for the CDR3 is TGTGCCAGCATGAAGAGCGGGAGGGCCTTTGAGCAGTTCTTC.

The V and J genes are TRBV11-3 and TRBJ2-1; D remains unclear. Per germline, CDR1 SGHNT and CDR2 YENEEA. The CDR3 is 13 amino acids. V dropped 1 base and J dropped 5 bases, with 6 bases sitting between them. The CDR3 region is CASSLGWDNEQFF. The DNA of the CDR3 is TGTGCCAGCAGCTTAGGCTGGGACAATGAGCAGTTCTTC.

This clonotype was counted between two and nine times. The chain links TRBV20-1 to TRBJ2-3; D assignment may be TRBD1 or TRBD2 (5 bases each). CDR3 length: 16 residues. From germline, CDR1 is DFQATT and CDR2 SNEGSKA (reference sequence). Trimming pared 6 bases from V and 0 bases from J, leaving 19 bases between. The chain's CDR3 is CSAGAIGSSSTDTQYF. The CDR3 region has the DNA TGCAGTGCCGGGGCTATTGGCAGTTCTAGCACAGATACGCAGTATTTT.

At least ten counts were recorded for this clonotype. The V and J genes are TRBV3-1 and TRBJ2-1; D uncertain. Trimming shortened V by 1 base and J by 2 bases, and 15 bases separated the two germline ends. This CDR3 is built from 17 residues. Germline V lookup: CDR1 LGHDT, CDR2 YNNKEL (reference sequence). The CDR3, as DNA: TGTGCCAGCAGCCAAGTAGGGAAGAAGCGACCCTACAATGAGCAGTTCTTC. It translates to CASSQVGKKRPYNEQFF.

This clonotype has only a few counts. The gene calls are TRBV7-3 and TRBJ2-1; D not certain. Germline V lookup: CDR1 SGHTA, CDR2 FQGTGA. Trimming pared 3 bases from V and 10 bases from J, leaving 16 bases between. The CDR3 runs to 14 residues. DNA of the CDR3: TGTGCCAGCAGCTTCCGGCCGATGAGCTCCGAGCAGTTCTTC. Its translation: CASSFRPMSSEQFF.